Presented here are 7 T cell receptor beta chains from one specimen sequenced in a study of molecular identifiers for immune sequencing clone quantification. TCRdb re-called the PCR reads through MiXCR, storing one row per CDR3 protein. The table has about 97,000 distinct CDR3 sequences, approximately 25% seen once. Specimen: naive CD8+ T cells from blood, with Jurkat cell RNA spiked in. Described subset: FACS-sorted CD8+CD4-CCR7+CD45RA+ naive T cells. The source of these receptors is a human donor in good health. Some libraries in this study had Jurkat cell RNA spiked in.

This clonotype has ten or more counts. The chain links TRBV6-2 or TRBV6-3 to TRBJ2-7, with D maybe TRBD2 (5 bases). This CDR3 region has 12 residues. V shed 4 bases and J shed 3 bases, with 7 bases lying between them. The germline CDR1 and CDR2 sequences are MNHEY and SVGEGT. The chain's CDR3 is CASSFEGYEQYF. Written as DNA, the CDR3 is TGTGCCAGCAGTTTCGAGGGCTACGAGCAGTACTTC.

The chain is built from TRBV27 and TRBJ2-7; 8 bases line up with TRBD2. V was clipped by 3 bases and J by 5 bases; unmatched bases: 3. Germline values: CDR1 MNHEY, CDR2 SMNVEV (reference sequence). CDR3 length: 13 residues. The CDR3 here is CASSFSGTHEQYF. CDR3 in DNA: TGTGCCAGCAGTTTTAGCGGGACACACGAGCAGTACTTC.

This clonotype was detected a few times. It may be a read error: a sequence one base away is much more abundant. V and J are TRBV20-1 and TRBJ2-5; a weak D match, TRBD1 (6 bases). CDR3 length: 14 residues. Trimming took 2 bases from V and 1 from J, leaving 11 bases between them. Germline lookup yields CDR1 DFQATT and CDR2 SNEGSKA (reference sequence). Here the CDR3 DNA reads TGCAGTGCTAGATTGACGGACAGCCAAGAGACCCAGTACTTC. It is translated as CSARLTDSQETQYF.

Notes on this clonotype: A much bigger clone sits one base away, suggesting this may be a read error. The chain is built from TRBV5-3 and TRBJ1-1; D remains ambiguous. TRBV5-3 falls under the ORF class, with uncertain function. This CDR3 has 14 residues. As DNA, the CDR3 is TGTGCCAGCAGCTCCTGGGGAGAGGGCACTGAAGCTTTCTTT. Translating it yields CASSSWGEGTEAFF.

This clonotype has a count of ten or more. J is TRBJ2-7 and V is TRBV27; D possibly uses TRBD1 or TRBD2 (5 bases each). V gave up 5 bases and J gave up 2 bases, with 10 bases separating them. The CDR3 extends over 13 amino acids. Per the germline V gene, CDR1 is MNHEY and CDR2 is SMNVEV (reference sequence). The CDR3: CASSPRGPYEQYF. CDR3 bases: TGTGCCAGCAGTCCTCGGGGACCCTACGAGCAGTACTTC.

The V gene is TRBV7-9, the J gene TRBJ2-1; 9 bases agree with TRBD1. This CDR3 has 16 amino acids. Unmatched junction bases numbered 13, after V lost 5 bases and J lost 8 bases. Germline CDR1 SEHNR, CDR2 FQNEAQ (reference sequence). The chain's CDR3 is CASSPLPGQGIDEQFF. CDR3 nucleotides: TGTGCCAGCAGCCCCCTCCCGGGACAGGGTATCGATGAGCAGTTCTTC.

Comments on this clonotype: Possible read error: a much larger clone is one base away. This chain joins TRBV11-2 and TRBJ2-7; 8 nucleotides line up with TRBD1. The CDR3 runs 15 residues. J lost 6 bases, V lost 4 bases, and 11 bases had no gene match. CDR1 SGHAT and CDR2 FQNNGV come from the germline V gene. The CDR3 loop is CASSSGRQGAGEQYV. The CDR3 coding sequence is TGTGCCAGCAGCTCCGGGCGGCAGGGGGCTGGCGAGCAGTACGTC.